This is a list of T cell receptor beta chains from one sample in a study of blood T cells in healthy people across ages. TCRdb analysed the 5' RACE reads with MiXCR anew, one entry per CDR3 protein. The top ten clones hold about 22% of a sample with hundreds of thousands of distinct CDR3 sequences, 20% to 25% of them seen once. The sample taken for sequencing was blood. These receptor sequences come from a man aged 70 or older in good health. The conserved cysteine and the conserved F or W are not part of the CDR3 here.

j_gene: TRBJ2-3
v_gene: TRBV10-3
CDR3aa: AISASETDTQY

j_gene: TRBJ1-5
v_gene: TRBV12-3/TRBV12-4
CDR3aa: ASRQLPNQPQH

j_gene: TRBJ2-2
v_gene: TRBV4-1
CDR3aa: ASRVHGDNTGELF

j_gene: TRBJ2-5
v_gene: TRBV9
CDR3aa: ASSVLASGVQETQY

j_gene: TRBJ2-1
v_gene: TRBV9
CDR3aa: ASSPRTLGNEQF

j_gene: TRBJ2-3
v_gene: TRBV5-6
CDR3aa: ASSTSRAGTQY

j_gene: TRBJ1-5
v_gene: TRBV7-9
CDR3aa: ASSLVRGGAVGGNQPQH

j_gene: -
v_gene: TRBV20-1
CDR3aa: SARGPTSGRAGNEQF

j_gene: TRBJ2-3
v_gene: TRBV20-1
CDR3aa: SARPSGLAGERGVTGTQY

j_gene: TRBJ1-6
v_gene: TRBV12-3/TRBV12-4
CDR3aa: ASSSGQGNSPLH

j_gene: TRBJ1-2
v_gene: TRBV9
CDR3aa: ASSVLANYGYT

j_gene: TRBJ2-7
v_gene: TRBV6-5
CDR3aa: ASRRGQGDFDEQY

j_gene: TRBJ2-5
v_gene: TRBV6-1
CDR3aa: ASSPIERSGGGETQY

j_gene: TRBJ2-2
v_gene: TRBV7-6
CDR3aa: ASSPRGGFPNTGELF

j_gene: TRBJ1-5
v_gene: TRBV5-1
CDR3aa: ASSSRSGRGGNQPQH

j_gene: TRBJ2-1
v_gene: TRBV5-1
CDR3aa: ASSPDVAGGLYNEQF

j_gene: TRBJ1-4
v_gene: TRBV28
CDR3aa: ASSFWQGAQTNEKLF

j_gene: TRBJ2-3
v_gene: TRBV2
CDR3aa: ASSGEKTDTQY

j_gene: TRBJ2-1
v_gene: TRBV12-3/TRBV12-4
CDR3aa: ASSTVGGSFHEQF

j_gene: -
v_gene: TRBV4-1
CDR3aa: ASSQGPREGAVNEQF

j_gene: TRBJ2-5
v_gene: TRBV5-1
CDR3aa: ASSLDGGTETQY

j_gene: TRBJ2-7
v_gene: TRBV12-3/TRBV12-4
CDR3aa: ASSFRGYEQY

j_gene: TRBJ1-2
v_gene: TRBV10-3
CDR3aa: AIRAGTGGYGYT

j_gene: TRBJ1-5
v_gene: TRBV20-1
CDR3aa: SARDRTNSNQPQH

j_gene: TRBJ1-2
v_gene: TRBV2
CDR3aa: ASSEQGLNYGYT

j_gene: TRBJ2-3
v_gene: TRBV7-3
CDR3aa: ASSAGTSGYTDTQY

j_gene: TRBJ1-1
v_gene: TRBV2
CDR3aa: ASSVTGGITEAF

j_gene: TRBJ2-3
v_gene: TRBV12-3/TRBV12-4
CDR3aa: ASSSSIQFTDTQY

j_gene: TRBJ1-2
v_gene: TRBV28
CDR3aa: ASSSFGYT

j_gene: TRBJ1-2
v_gene: TRBV19
CDR3aa: ASSLLGQTYGYT

j_gene: TRBJ1-5
v_gene: TRBV9
CDR3aa: ASSTTGSYQPQH

j_gene: TRBJ2-1
v_gene: TRBV9
CDR3aa: AIPGGSSYNEQF

j_gene: TRBJ2-1
v_gene: TRBV5-1
CDR3aa: ASSGTGGLYNEQF

j_gene: -
v_gene: TRBV20-1
CDR3aa: SAPTSVQETQY

j_gene: TRBJ1-2
v_gene: TRBV18
CDR3aa: ASSPGQNDGYT

j_gene: TRBJ1-1
v_gene: TRBV14
CDR3aa: ASSQERLQGVAEAF

j_gene: TRBJ2-2
v_gene: TRBV9
CDR3aa: ASSKLPPGELF

j_gene: TRBJ1-5
v_gene: TRBV20-1
CDR3aa: SARRSGQLNQPQH

j_gene: TRBJ2-3
v_gene: TRBV5-1
CDR3aa: ASSLEDTQY

j_gene: TRBJ1-2
v_gene: TRBV15
CDR3aa: ATSRESSLYGYT

j_gene: TRBJ2-5
v_gene: TRBV4-1
CDR3aa: ASSQVIGTSGPLY

j_gene: TRBJ1-2
v_gene: TRBV29-1
CDR3aa: SGPGLTYGYT

j_gene: TRBJ2-5
v_gene: TRBV10-3
CDR3aa: AISESAGPRMETQY

j_gene: TRBJ2-3
v_gene: TRBV19
CDR3aa: ASSTTQLAGVDTQY

j_gene: TRBJ2-4
v_gene: TRBV21-1
CDR3aa: ASSKRAVAGVDSAKNIQY

j_gene: TRBJ2-7
v_gene: TRBV12-3/TRBV12-4
CDR3aa: ASSLANSYEQY

j_gene: TRBJ1-4
v_gene: TRBV29-1
CDR3aa: SVVGHLEKLF

j_gene: TRBJ1-3
v_gene: TRBV5-1
CDR3aa: ASSSGPSGNTIY

j_gene: TRBJ2-4
v_gene: TRBV4-3
CDR3aa: ASSQTLGESKNIQY

j_gene: TRBJ1-4
v_gene: TRBV28
CDR3aa: ASSLGGSSEKLF

j_gene: TRBJ1-2
v_gene: TRBV6-5
CDR3aa: ASSTDRGTLSSYT

j_gene: TRBJ1-5
v_gene: TRBV6-6
CDR3aa: ASSERTGNQPRH

j_gene: TRBJ1-1
v_gene: TRBV29-1
CDR3aa: SVKRQGYTEAF